The source of this T cell receptor (beta chain) is a study of cytomegalovirus exposure and HLA in healthy donors. General observations from the study: For most TCR beta V segments, an earlier analysis put the productive rate at about 90% or about 30% of the time. Solely CMV serostatus was available to characterize immune exposure. Researchers reportedly found TCR beta sequences accurately predicted most subjects' HLA-A and HLA-B alleles.

Germline CDR1 reads SGHAT; CDR2 reads FQNNGV. The CDR3 runs to 14 residues. Amplification used 60 Vbeta primers and 13 Jbeta primers. Produced via immunoSEQ multiplex PCR; TCRdb's table is partial and in-frame only. This sample has around 120,000 clones, with 65% to 80% found just once. With respect to this clone: Its specificity is not known. At one boundary the junction diverges from the germline segment, which might be a read error.

The material sequenced was PBMCs. The sequence derives from a middle-aged woman in good health and CMV-seropositive. The chain carries TRBV11-2 and TRBJ2-4; TRBD2 aligns across 7 bases. The CDR3 coding sequence is TGTGCCAGCAGCTCTCGACTAGCCCAAAACATTCAGTACTTC. Encoded protein: CASSSRLAQNIQYF.